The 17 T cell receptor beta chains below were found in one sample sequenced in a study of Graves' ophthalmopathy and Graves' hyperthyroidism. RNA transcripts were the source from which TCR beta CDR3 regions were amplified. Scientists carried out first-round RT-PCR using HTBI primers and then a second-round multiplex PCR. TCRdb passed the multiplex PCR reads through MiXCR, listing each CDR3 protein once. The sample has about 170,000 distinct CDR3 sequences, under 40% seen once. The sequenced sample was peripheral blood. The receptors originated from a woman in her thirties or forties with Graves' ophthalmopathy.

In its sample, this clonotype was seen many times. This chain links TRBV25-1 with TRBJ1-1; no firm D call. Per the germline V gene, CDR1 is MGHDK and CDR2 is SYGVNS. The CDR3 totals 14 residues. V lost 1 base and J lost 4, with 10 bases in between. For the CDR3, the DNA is TGTGCCAGCAGTGAATTTCGGGTCGGCACTGAAGCTTTCTTT. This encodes CASSEFRVGTEAFF.

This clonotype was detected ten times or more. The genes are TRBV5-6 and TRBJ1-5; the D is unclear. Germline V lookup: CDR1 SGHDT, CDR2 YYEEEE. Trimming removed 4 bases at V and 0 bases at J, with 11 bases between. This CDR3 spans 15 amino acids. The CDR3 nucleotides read TGTGCCAGCAGCCTAATGGGAAATAGCAATCAGCCCCAGCATTTT. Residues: CASSLMGNSNQPQHF.

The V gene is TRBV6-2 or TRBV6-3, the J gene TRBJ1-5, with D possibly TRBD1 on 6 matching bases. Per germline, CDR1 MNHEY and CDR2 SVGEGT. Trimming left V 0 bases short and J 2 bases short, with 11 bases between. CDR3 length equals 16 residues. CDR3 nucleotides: TGTGCCAGCAGTTACTCCCGGGCAGGGGGCAATCAGCCCCAGCATTTT. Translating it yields CASSYSRAGGNQPQHF.

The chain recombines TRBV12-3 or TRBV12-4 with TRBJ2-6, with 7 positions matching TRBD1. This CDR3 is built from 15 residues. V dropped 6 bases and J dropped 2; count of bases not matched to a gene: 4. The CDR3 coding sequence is TGTGCCAGCAGGGCAGGGGGAACTGGGGCCAACGTCCTGACTTTC. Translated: CASRAGGTGANVLTF.

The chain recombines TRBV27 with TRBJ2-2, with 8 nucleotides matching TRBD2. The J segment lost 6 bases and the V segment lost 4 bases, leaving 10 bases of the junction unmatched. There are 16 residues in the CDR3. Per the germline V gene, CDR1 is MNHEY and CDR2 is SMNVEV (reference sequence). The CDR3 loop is CASSSSTSAGSGELFF. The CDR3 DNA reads TGTGCCAGCAGTTCCTCGACTAGCGCAGGATCCGGGGAGCTGTTTTTT.

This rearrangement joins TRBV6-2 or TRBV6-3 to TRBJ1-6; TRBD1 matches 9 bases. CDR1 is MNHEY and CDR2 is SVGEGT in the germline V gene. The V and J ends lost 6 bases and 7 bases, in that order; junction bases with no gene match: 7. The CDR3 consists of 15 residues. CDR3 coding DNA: TGTGCCAGCAGGGGTACAGGGGGCAAGAATTCACCCCTCCACTTT. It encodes CASRGTGGKNSPLHF.

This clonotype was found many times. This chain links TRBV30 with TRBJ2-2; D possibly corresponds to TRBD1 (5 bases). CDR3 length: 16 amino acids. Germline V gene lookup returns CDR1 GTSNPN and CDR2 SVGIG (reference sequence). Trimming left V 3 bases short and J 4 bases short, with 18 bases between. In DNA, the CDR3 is TGTGCCTGGAGCCCAGGGCCCCCCAAGCCCACCGGGGAGCTGTTTTTT. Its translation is CAWSPGPPKPTGELFF.

The CDR3 DNA reads as TGTGCCACGAGGGGCAGTAGCAATCAGCCCCAGCATTTT. Residues: CATRGSSNQPQHF. The chain couples TRBV6-1 to TRBJ1-5; TRBD1 might be the D (5 bases). Deletions cut 10 bases from V and 0 bases from J, with 10 bases between. This CDR3 contains 13 residues. Per germline, CDR1 MNHNS and CDR2 SASEGT.

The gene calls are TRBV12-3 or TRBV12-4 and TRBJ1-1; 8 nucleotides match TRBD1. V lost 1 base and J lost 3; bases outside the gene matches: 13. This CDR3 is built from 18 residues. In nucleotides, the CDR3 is TGTGCCAGCAGTTTAGTCGACAGGGGTGGGATGGTGTACACTGAAGCTTTCTTT. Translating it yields CASSLVDRGGMVYTEAFF.

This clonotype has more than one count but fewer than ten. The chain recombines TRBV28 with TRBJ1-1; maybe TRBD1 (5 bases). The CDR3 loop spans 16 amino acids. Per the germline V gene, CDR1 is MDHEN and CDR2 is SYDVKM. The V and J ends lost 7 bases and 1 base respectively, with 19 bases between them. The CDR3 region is CASITERGDRNTEAFF. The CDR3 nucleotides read TGTGCCAGCATCACCGAACGAGGGGATCGGAACACTGAAGCTTTCTTT.

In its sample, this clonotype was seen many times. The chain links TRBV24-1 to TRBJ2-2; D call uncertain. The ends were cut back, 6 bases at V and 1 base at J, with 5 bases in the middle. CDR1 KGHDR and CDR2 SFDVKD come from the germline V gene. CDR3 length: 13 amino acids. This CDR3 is CATSQENTGELFF. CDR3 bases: TGTGCCACCAGTCAGGAGAACACCGGGGAGCTGTTTTTT.

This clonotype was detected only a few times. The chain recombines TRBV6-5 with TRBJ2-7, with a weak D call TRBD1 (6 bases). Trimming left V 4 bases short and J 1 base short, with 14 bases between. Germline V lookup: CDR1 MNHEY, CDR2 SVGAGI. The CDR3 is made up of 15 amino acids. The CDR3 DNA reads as TGTGCCAGCAGTTCACCGGGACACCATTCCTACGAGCAGTACTTC. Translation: CASSSPGHHSYEQYF.

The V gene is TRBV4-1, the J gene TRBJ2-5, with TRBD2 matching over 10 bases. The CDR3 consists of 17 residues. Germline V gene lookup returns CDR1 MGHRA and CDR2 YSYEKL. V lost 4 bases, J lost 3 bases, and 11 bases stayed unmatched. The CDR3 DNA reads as TGCGCCAGCAGCCCGTGGAGGTCTAGCGGGAGCAAAGAGACCCAGTACTTC. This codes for CASSPWRSSGSKETQYF.

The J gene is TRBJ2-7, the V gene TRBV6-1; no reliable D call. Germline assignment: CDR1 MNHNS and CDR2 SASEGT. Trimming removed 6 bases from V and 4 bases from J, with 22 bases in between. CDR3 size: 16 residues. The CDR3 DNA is TGTGCCAGCAGCGGCCGTACCAGCCGCAAGCCTTACGAGCAGTACTTC. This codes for CASSGRTSRKPYEQYF.

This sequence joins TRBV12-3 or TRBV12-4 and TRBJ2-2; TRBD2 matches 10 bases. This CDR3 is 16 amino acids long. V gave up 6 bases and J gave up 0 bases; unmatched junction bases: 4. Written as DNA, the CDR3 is TGTGCCAGCAGCCCTAGCGGGAGAGCGAACACCGGGGAGCTGTTTTTT. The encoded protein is CASSPSGRANTGELFF.

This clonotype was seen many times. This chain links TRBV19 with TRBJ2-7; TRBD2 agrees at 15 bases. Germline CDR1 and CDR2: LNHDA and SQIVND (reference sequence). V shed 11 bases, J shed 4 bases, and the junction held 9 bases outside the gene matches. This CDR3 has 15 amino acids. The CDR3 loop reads CAVRTSGRAQYEQYF. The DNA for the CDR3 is TGTGCCGTCCGGACTAGCGGGAGGGCCCAGTACGAGCAGTACTTC. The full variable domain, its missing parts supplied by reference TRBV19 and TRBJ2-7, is DGGITQSPKYLFRKEGQNVTLSCEQNLNHDAMYWYRQDPGQGLRLIYYSQIVNDFQKGDIAEGYSVSREKKESFPLTVTSAQKNPTAFYLCAVRTSGRAQYEQYFGPGTRLTVT.

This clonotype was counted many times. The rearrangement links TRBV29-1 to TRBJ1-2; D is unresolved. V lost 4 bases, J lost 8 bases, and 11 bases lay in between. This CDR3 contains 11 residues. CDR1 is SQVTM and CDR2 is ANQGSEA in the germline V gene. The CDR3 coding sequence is TGCAGCGTTGGGACGGAATGGGGCTACACCTTC. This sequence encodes CSVGTEWGYTF. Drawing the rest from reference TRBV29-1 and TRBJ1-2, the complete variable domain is SAVISQKPSRDICQRGTSLTIQCQVDSQVTMMFWYRQQPGQSLTLIATANQGSEATYESGFVIDKFPISRPNLTFSTLTVSNMSPEDSSIYLCSVGTEWGYTFGSGTRLTVV.